The 11 T cell receptor beta chains given below trace back to one sample, sequenced in a study of tumor-infiltrating lymphocytes in oesophageal squamous cell carcinoma. A single record per CDR3 protein comes from TCRdb applying MiXCR to the PCR reads. The table has 18,000 or so distinct CDR3 sequences, around two fifths seen once. Sample: normal esophageal tissue next to the tumor. The receptors come from a male donor with esophageal squamous cell carcinoma.

The chain combines TRBV7-2 with TRBJ2-6, with a tentative D call TRBD2 (5 bases). CDR3 length equals 15 residues. Germline V CDR1 and CDR2: SGHTA, FQGNSA. Trimming pared 6 bases from V and 2 bases from J, leaving 11 bases between. CDR3 bases: TGTGCCAGCAGTCGCAGCGGAGCTGGGGCCAACGTCCTGACTTTC. Translated: CASSRSGAGANVLTF.

J is TRBJ1-2 and V is TRBV5-1; D unresolved. The CDR3 totals 16 residues. Germline lookup yields CDR1 SGHRS and CDR2 YFSETQ. Trimming cost V 4 bases and J 2 bases, with 18 bases left between them. DNA for the CDR3: TGCGCCAGCAGCCGGACGACAAGGATCGAAAACTATGGCTACACCTTC. Protein: CASSRTTRIENYGYTF.

The V call is TRBV7-2, the J call TRBJ2-1, with D possibly TRBD2 on 6 matching bases. The CDR3 totals 15 residues. CDR1 and CDR2 (germline): SGHTA, FQGNSA. The V end lost 5 bases, the J end lost 4 bases, and 15 bases lay between the germline ends. The CDR3 region is CASSPGLPVYNEQFF. The CDR3 region has the DNA TGTGCCAGCAGCCCTGGACTACCTGTGTACAATGAGCAGTTCTTC.

V gene TRBV28 combines with J gene TRBJ2-6; TRBD2 matches 7 bases. The tail of the sequence fits TRBJ2-7 better, so the J call may be wrong. The length of the CDR3 is 16 residues. Germline CDR1 is MDHEN and CDR2 is SYDVKM. CDR3 amino acids: CASSSATSRPLYEQYF. CDR3 in DNA: TGTGCCAGCAGTTCCGCGACTAGCAGACCCCTCTACGAGCAGTACTTC.

This clonotype was seen ten or more times. This clone may be a read error of a much larger clone one base away. The chain is built from TRBV11-3 and TRBJ2-7, with D hard to call. Germline CDR1 is SGHNT and CDR2 is YENEEA. This CDR3 comprises 11 residues. Trimming shortened V by 10 bases and J by 7 bases, and 14 bases separated the two germline ends. This chain's CDR3 is CAIPKAHEQYF. The CDR3 DNA follows: TGTGCCATCCCAAAGGCCCATGAGCAGTACTTC.

The chain recombines TRBV7-3 with TRBJ2-2, with D possibly matching TRBD1 (5 bases). V lost 5 bases to trimming and J lost 6 bases, with 10 bases between them. The CDR3 is 13 amino acids. CDR1 SGHTA and CDR2 FQGTGA come from the germline V gene. This chain's CDR3 is CASSEQVAGELFF. CDR3 DNA sequence: TGTGCCAGCAGCGAACAGGTGGCCGGGGAGCTGTTTTTT.

The chain has TRBV6-4 and TRBJ2-3; 14 bases fit TRBD2. This CDR3 is 15 amino acids long. The V gene's germline CDR1 is MRHNA and CDR2 SNTAGT. After removal of 0 bases from V and 8 bases from J, the junction contained 1 base not matched to a gene. CDR3 amino acids: CASSDSTSGGATQYF. In nucleotides, the CDR3 is TGTGCCAGCAGTGACTCGACTAGCGGGGGGGCTACGCAGTATTTT.

By share, this clonotype counts as medium-sized. This chain connects TRBV7-9 to TRBJ2-7; 14 bases map to TRBD2. After removal of 5 bases from V and 7 bases from J, the junction contained 10 bases not matched to a gene. CDR3 length: 16 residues. Germline lookup yields CDR1 SEHNR and CDR2 FQNEAQ (reference sequence). CDR3 loop: CASSPRTSGRNVEQYF. The CDR3 bases are TGTGCCAGCAGCCCGCGGACTAGCGGGAGGAATGTTGAGCAGTACTTC.

This rearrangement joins TRBV7-1 to TRBJ1-4; 7 nucleotides match TRBD1. TRBV7-1 is designated an ORF whose function remains uncertain. V lost 5 bases and J lost 8; bases outside the gene matches: 14. This CDR3 spans 16 amino acids. CDR3 in amino acids: CASSQGQNFEGEKLFF. The CDR3 DNA is TGTGCCAGCAGCCAGGGACAGAACTTCGAGGGGGAAAAACTGTTTTTT.

Comments on this clonotype: This is likely a read error, given that the CDR3 carries no conserved phenylalanine or tryptophan at its end. It is unclear where the CDR3 begins or ends on the DNA, so no DNA is shown, and the CDR3 is as TCRdb lists it. The V gene is TRBV27, the J gene TRBJ2-7; the table's D gene call, TRBD1, was not cross checked with the DNA. Per the germline V gene, CDR1 is MNHEY and CDR2 is SMNVEV (reference sequence). The CDR3 totals 20 residues, both ends included. CDR3 protein: CASSLRQDVLLGNYGYTFGS.

This clonotype was detected many times. V and J are TRBV28 and TRBJ2-1; the D gene is possibly TRBD1 (6 bases). The J call may be faulty, since TRBJ2-7 better matches the DNA end. The CDR3 loop spans 13 amino acids. Germline V gene sequence: CDR1 MDHEN, CDR2 SYDVKM. The CDR3 sequence: CASSLTGPSEQYF. In DNA form, the CDR3 reads TGTGCCAGCAGTTTAACAGGGCCAAGCGAGCAGTACTTC.